This TCR beta chain was identified during a study of CD8+ T cells in alopecia areata. Points on this clone: As yet, its antigen is unknown.

RNA was extracted and reverse transcribed into cDNA as the sequencing template. Assay used: immunoSEQ multiplex PCR; TCRdb lists only in-frame clones, some missing. Here the sample spans 150,000 to 200,000 clones, about two thirds being singletons. J lost 4 bases, V lost 1 base, and 8 bases had no gene match. This CDR3 comprises 17 residues. CDR1 and CDR2 (germline): SGHDT, YYEEEE. Specified treatment: oral pan-JAK inhibitor, 5-10 mg twice daily. The investigators collected lesional scalp punch biopsies and peripheral blood from alopecia areata patients. Study-wide points: Many expanded lesional clones persisted in scalp and blood during tofacitinib. Elevated clonality characterized lesional scalp relative to normal scalp, particularly in alopecia totalis/universalis.

The chain uses TRBV5-6 and TRBJ2-6; 7 nucleotides agree with TRBD2. The sequencing used CD4+ T cells sorted from blood, collected at week 4, from a patient treated with tofacitinib. The receptor comes from a human donor with alopecia areata. Written as DNA, the CDR3 is TGTGCCAGCAGCTTGTCCCCGGGGGGTTCAGGGGCCAACGTCCTGACTTTC. Translated: CASSLSPGGSGANVLTF.